This TCR beta chain derives from a study of Ad26.COV2.S vaccination and SARS-CoV-2 variants (dated by TCRdb to about 2021). With regard to the full study: Vaccine-arm donors came from COV1001, a multicentre, randomized, double-blind, placebo-controlled phase I-IIa trial of Ad26.COV2.S in healthy adults. Ad26.COV2.S was administered intramuscularly at a dose of 5x10^10 or 1x10^11 viral particles, either as one shot or as two shots given 56 days apart. TCRbeta repertoire sequencing served as the tool for gauging how specific and how broad the SARS-CoV-2-reactive T cell receptors were following Ad26.COV2.S vaccination. A total of some 30 samples were included in the TCR-sequenced set, comprising about 20 Ad26.COV2.S vaccine recipients, 5 placebo recipients and 8 SARS-CoV-2 convalescent individuals. Participants in the trial were split at random into five groups of five each, receiving low-dose or high-dose Ad26.COV2.S once or twice, or else placebo on both occasions. Investigators did not know the trial group allocation while performing experiments and assessing outcomes. Study-level results and caveats: The authors noted that total T cell responses may have been underestimated by the TCR breadth and depth analyses. Vaccine and placebo recipients had similar non-spike TCR breadth, a finding consistent with the vaccine containing only spike. The study was not powered to compare responses between vaccine doses or regimens. Ad26.COV2.S recipients had higher spike-specific TCR breadth than placebo recipients (P = 0.0014). Substantial breadth of spike-specific CD8+ and CD4+ T cell responses was reported after vaccination.

The immunoSEQ Assay was used to sequence TCRbeta CDR3 regions. After extraction, genomic DNA underwent amplification by bias-controlled multiplex PCR, followed by high-throughput sequencing. The source study handled its data this way. To quantify the absolute abundance of every unique TCRbeta CDR3 region, sequences were collapsed and filtered. T cell fraction was estimated by normalizing TCRbeta template counts to usable DNA, with usable DNA measured through amplification of reference genes found in all nucleated cells. Repertoire TCRs were annotated as SARS-CoV-2-specific by exact matching of V gene, CDR3 amino acid sequence and J gene to a known reactive TCR set. The reference SARS-CoV-2 TCR set was obtained from MIRA and was filtered for enrichment in COVID-19-positive ImmuneCODE repertoires, whereby public or cross-reactive TCRs were removed. Based on the MIRA antigens, annotated TCRs were further analysed at the level of specific ORF or position within ORF. Depth was the summed frequency of annotated unique rearrangements, while breadth was defined as annotated unique rearrangements over total unique productive rearrangements. Group comparisons of TCR breadth used two-sided Wilcoxon rank-sum tests. In TCRdb, the immuneACCESS table is reduced to in-frame sequences with V and J assigned. These tables do not hold every clone; where another copy was compared, an unresolved V gene accounts for under half, and the others remain unexplained. That table gives V, J and clone size, and the DNA gave D and trimming. The sample yields roughly 350,000 clones; 75% to 90% were counted once. Of the sample, around a tenth falls within the top ten clones.

Comment on this clone: This receptor's antigen is unknown. It has no much larger one-base neighbor in the sample; base qualities were not kept.

Read against the paper, the sample's treatment or condition label means: 15 to 20 received Ad26.COV2.S at low or high dose, single or two shots; about five received placebo; per-sample allocation not given. For vaccine and placebo recipients, repertoires were sequenced using samples collected on day 63 after the first injection. Between 29 July and 7 August 2020, Cohort 1b enrolled about 27 adults aged 18-55 years at one site in Boston, USA. As a vaccine, Ad26.COV2.S was a replication-incompetent adenovirus type 26 vector that expressed a prefusion-stabilized SARS-CoV-2 spike protein derived from the original Wuhan strain. Including cysteine and phenylalanine, the CDR3 has 14 amino acids. Only the CDR3 portion is preserved as DNA: 42 bases, with reading frame beginning at the first base. Based on the germline V gene (reference sequence), the CDR1 and CDR2 sequences are MNHEY and SMNVEV. V loses 3 bases of germline sequence and J loses 4 bases, and the interval between the two ends is 10 bases.

The clonotype originates from a person between 18 and 65 years old who received the Ad26.COV2.S COVID-19 vaccine or a placebo. Sequences were derived from peripheral blood, sampled in a trial of Ad26.COV2.S vaccine versus placebo. The rearranged chain carries TRBV27 and TRBJ2-1; the best D guess is TRBD2, with 5 bases matching. The nucleotides are TGTGCCAGCAGTTTTATGAGGACTTACAATGAGCAGTTCTTC. This sequence encodes CASSFMRTYNEQFF.